Detailed here is one T cell receptor (beta chain). The data originate from a study of blood T cell repertoires in COVID-19. The assay was immunoSEQ multiplex PCR, and TCRdb's table has in-frame clones only and misses some. The sample includes 70,000 or so clones, approximately 88% of them seen just once. The CDR3 is made up of 16 amino acids. Between the trimmed V and J ends, which lost 5 bases and 2 bases, there was a span of 18 bases. The germline V gene has CDR1 SGHAT and CDR2 FQNNGV. Material for sequencing was peripheral blood. This sequence joins TRBV11-2 and TRBJ1-1; a weak D match, TRBD1 (6 bases). The clonotype originates from a man at least 80 years old with active or convalescent COVID-19. As DNA, the CDR3 is TGTGCCAGCAGCCCCCGGGCACAGGGATTCAACACTGAAGCTTTCTTT. It codes for CASSPRAQGFNTEAFF. Filled out from reference TRBV11-2 and TRBJ1-1, the complete variable domain reads EAGVAQSPRYKIIEKRQSVAFWCNPISGHATLYWYQQILGQGPKLLIQFQNNGVVDDSQLPKDRFSAERLKGVDSTLKIQPAKLEDSAVYLCASSPRAQGFNTEAFFGQGTRLTVV.